This paragraph reports one TCR beta chain. Its target is unknown. Germline V lookup: CDR1 SEHNR, CDR2 FQNEAQ (reference sequence). Trimming stripped 5 bases from V and 1 base from J, with 8 bases between. The CDR3 covers 13 residues. The record originates from a study of cytomegalovirus exposure and HLA in healthy donors. Method: immunoSEQ multiplex PCR; TCRdb's copy keeps in-frame clones and lacks some. The data contain fewer than 200,000 clones, 85% of them singletons. Findings and caveats of the study: As was reported, the classifier diagnosed cytomegalovirus status with high specificity and sensitivity. Subsequent analysis of the approximately 110 validation repertoires found a tendency for first-cohort TCR clusters to co-occur. Altogether, 164 TCR beta chains were recorded as cytomegalovirus-associated.

Donors were drawn from the roughly 120-subject validation cohort, separate from the approximately 620-subject first cohort. The rearrangement joins TRBV7-9 to TRBJ1-2; a possible D gene is TRBD1 (5 bases). This TCR derives from a man in his late teens or twenties in good health and CMV-seropositive. Sequencing was performed on PBMCs. CDR3 sequence: CASSQDSNYGYTF. As DNA, the CDR3 is TGTGCCAGCAGCCAAGACAGTAACTATGGCTACACCTTC.